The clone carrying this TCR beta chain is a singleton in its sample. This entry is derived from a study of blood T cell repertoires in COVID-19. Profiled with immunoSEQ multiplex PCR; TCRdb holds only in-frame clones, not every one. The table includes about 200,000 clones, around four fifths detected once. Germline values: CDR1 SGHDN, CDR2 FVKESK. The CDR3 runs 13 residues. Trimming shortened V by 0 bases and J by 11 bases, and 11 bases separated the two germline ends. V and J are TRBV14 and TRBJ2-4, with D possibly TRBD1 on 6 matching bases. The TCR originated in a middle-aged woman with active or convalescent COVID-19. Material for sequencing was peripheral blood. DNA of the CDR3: TGTGCCAGCAGCCAAGAGGGGGCGCTCGTTCAGTACTTC. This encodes CASSQEGALVQYF.